This entry lists 13 T cell receptor beta chains sequenced from one sample in a study of T-cell memory formation after mild COVID-19. TCRdb re-called the 5' RACE reads with MiXCR, one entry per CDR3 protein. The sample consists of roughly 310,000 distinct CDR3 sequences, approximately 16% of them appearing once. The material sequenced was PBMCs or a T cell subset sorted from them (not recorded which). The origin of the receptors is a man aged 18 to 30 who had mild COVID-19 (a few samples of this study predate the infection). Cell type and time point are not known.

The table lists this clonotype with a count of one. The rearrangement joins TRBV19 to TRBJ2-7; 8 bases match TRBD1. The CDR3 covers 14 residues. CDR1 is LNHDA and CDR2 is SQIVND in the germline V gene (reference sequence). J was trimmed by 3 bases and V by 1 base; bases with no gene match: 2. The CDR3 bases are TGTGCCAGTAGTATAGTGGACAGGGACTACGAGCAGTACTTC. Residues: CASSIVDRDYEQYF.

This clonotype showed up just a few times. The genes are TRBV28 and TRBJ2-1; perhaps TRBD1 as D (6 bases). The CDR3 runs to 13 residues. Germline lookup yields CDR1 MDHEN and CDR2 SYDVKM. The V gene lost 3 bases and the J gene lost 9 bases, with 12 bases spanning the gap. The CDR3 loop reads CASSFLGGIEQFF. CDR3 in DNA: TGTGCCAGCAGTTTCTTAGGGGGTATTGAGCAGTTCTTC.

The chain uses TRBV4-1 and TRBJ2-5; TRBD2 is a possible D gene (5 bases). The CDR3 is 17 amino acids. Germline assignment: CDR1 MGHRA and CDR2 YSYEKL. Trimming pared 1 base from V and 1 base from J, leaving 16 bases between. CDR3 amino acids: CASSQVIFLLAQETQYF. In DNA, the CDR3 is TGCGCCAGCAGCCAAGTGATCTTTCTCCTAGCCCAAGAGACCCAGTACTTC.

The J gene is TRBJ2-5, the V gene TRBV5-5; maybe TRBD2 (6 bases). The CDR3 has 14 amino acids. V lost 5 bases to trimming and J lost 4 bases, with 15 bases between them. The germline gives CDR1 SGHKS, CDR2 YYEKEE (reference sequence). CDR3 in DNA: TGTGCCAGCAGGGGTGTGGGGGGTGGAGAGACCCAGTACTTC. This sequence encodes CASRGVGGGETQYF.

This clonotype has a handful of counts. The chain recombines TRBV18 with TRBJ2-6, with D possibly TRBD1 on 6 matching bases. The germline gives CDR1 KGHSH, CDR2 LQKENI. CDR3 size: 18 residues. V was trimmed by 2 bases and J by 0 bases, leaving 14 bases between them. CDR3 coding DNA: TGTGCCAGCTCACCATCGGGACAACGGATCTCTGGGGCCAACGTCCTGACTTTC. Residues: CASSPSGQRISGANVLTF.

In its sample, this clonotype was seen a few times. Written as DNA, the CDR3 is TGCAGCGTGCCCAGACAGGGGAACTCCTACGAGCAGTACTTC. As protein: CSVPRQGNSYEQYF. The chain couples TRBV29-1 to TRBJ2-7; 8 nucleotides agree with TRBD1. In germline, CDR1 is SQVTM, CDR2 ANQGSEA. The CDR3 runs 14 residues. V was clipped by 6 bases and J by 0 bases; unmatched bases: 7.

This clonotype was found a few times. The chain employs TRBV6-5 and TRBJ2-2, with a tentative D call TRBD1 (6 bases). The CDR3 has 14 residues. The germline gives CDR1 MNHEY, CDR2 SVGAGI. The ends were cut back, 4 bases at V and 4 bases at J, with 10 bases in the middle. The CDR3: CASSSGQSTGELFF. DNA of the CDR3: TGTGCCAGCAGTTCTGGACAGTCCACCGGGGAGCTGTTTTTT.

The chain couples TRBV2 to TRBJ2-3; D might be TRBD1 (5 bases). The length of the CDR3 is 15 residues. Trimming cost V 1 base and J 0 bases, with 8 bases left between them. CDR1 SNHLY and CDR2 FYNNEI come from the germline V gene. CDR3 nucleotides: TGTGCCAGCAGTGAAGGGACACCCAGCACAGATACGCAGTATTTT. Protein sequence: CASSEGTPSTDTQYF. Full variable domain (missing parts from reference TRBV2 and TRBJ2-3): EPEVTQTPSHQVTQMGQEVILRCVPISNHLYFYWYRQILGQKVEFLVSFYNNEISEKSEIFDDQFSVERPDGSNFTLKIRSTKLEDSAMYFCASSEGTPSTDTQYFGPGTRLTVL.

This clonotype was seen a handful of times. The CDR3 nucleotides are TGCAGTGCTAGAAGGGCGTGGGGACAGGGAAGTTTTGGAAATTCACCCCTCCACTTT. This encodes CSARRAWGQGSFGNSPLHF. The chain employs TRBV20-1 and TRBJ1-6; 9 nucleotides align to TRBD1. The CDR3 is 19 amino acids. Germline V gives CDR1 DFQATT, CDR2 SNEGSKA (reference sequence). V lost 2 bases and J lost 7; bases outside the gene matches: 18.

The gene calls are TRBV7-3 and TRBJ2-3, with a weak D call TRBD2 (6 bases). This CDR3 region has 14 residues. V gave up 5 bases and J gave up 0 bases, with 9 bases separating them. The germline V gene encodes CDR1 SGHTA and CDR2 FQGTGA. CDR3 coding DNA: TGTGCCAGCAGCCGGGGGAGTAGCACAGATACGCAGTATTTT. Translating gives CASSRGSSTDTQYF.

This clonotype appeared a few times. This chain joins TRBV6-6 and TRBJ1-5; D is undetermined. The CDR3 is 14 amino acids. Germline V lookup: CDR1 MNHNY, CDR2 SVGAGI (reference sequence). The V end lost 2 bases, the J end lost 7 bases, and 12 bases lay between the germline ends. CDR3 region: CASSYGSVHQPQHF. CDR3 bases: TGTGCCAGCAGTTACGGAAGTGTCCACCAGCCCCAGCATTTT.

The chain employs TRBV25-1 and TRBJ2-5; 8 bases are shared with TRBD2. The length of the CDR3 is 14 residues. Per germline, CDR1 MGHDK and CDR2 SYGVNS. V lost 3 bases to trimming and J lost 4 bases; unmatched junction nucleotides: 4. In DNA, the CDR3 is TGTGCCAGCAGTGACTCCGGGACTAGAGAGACCCAGTACTTC. Its translation is CASSDSGTRETQYF.

The CDR3 coding sequence is TGTGCCAGCAGCTTGCATAAGGGGGCCGTTGGGGATACGCAGTATTTT. Its protein is CASSLHKGAVGDTQYF. The J gene is TRBJ2-3, the V gene TRBV7-9, with TRBD1 matching over 7 bases. The CDR3 contains 16 residues. In germline, CDR1 is SEHNR, CDR2 FQNEAQ (reference sequence). The junction had 12 bases not matched to a gene; V was cut back by 3 bases and J by 6 bases.